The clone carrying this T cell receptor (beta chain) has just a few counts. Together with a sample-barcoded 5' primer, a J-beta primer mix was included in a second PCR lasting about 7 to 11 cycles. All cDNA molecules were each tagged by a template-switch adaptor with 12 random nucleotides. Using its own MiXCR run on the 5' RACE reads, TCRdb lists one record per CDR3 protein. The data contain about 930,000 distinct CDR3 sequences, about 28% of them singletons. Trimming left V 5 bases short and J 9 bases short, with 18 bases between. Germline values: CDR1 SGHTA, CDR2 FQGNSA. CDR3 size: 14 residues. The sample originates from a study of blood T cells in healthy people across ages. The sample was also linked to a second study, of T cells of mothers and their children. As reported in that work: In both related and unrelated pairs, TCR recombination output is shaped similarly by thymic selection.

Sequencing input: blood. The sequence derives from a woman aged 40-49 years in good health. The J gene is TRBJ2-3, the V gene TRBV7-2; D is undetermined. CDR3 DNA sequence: TGTGCCAGCAGCCTCCCGGATGGACGAGCGACGCAGTATTTT. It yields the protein CASSLPDGRATQYF.